A selection of T cell receptor beta chains follows, all from one sample in a study of blood T cell repertoires in COVID-19. Some clones are missing from TCRdb's copy, which holds only in-frame ones; the method was immunoSEQ multiplex PCR. The repertoire holds a few hundred thousand clones, 75% to 85% seen once, with about 13% in the top ten. The specimen was peripheral blood. These receptors all stem from a human donor in a cohort sampled during active COVID-19. Each CDR3 is given with its conserved first and last residue. The order of the fields is V gene, CDR3 protein.

V gene: TRBV11-1
CDR3 protein: CASSPSVAAAHSPLHF

V gene: TRBV18
CDR3 protein: CASSNWEGTEAFF

V gene: TRBV28
CDR3 protein: CASRHQGMNTEAFF

V gene: TRBV6-6
CDR3 protein: CASTRGGGSYEQYF

V gene: TRBV28
CDR3 protein: CASREAENTIYF

V gene: TRBV5-6
CDR3 protein: CASSLGQSNQPQHF

V gene: TRBV5-1
CDR3 protein: CASSVDQTGSLFF

V gene: TRBV11-1
CDR3 protein: CASSLLYSGGNGYTF

V gene: TRBV6-2/TRBV6-3
CDR3 protein: CASSSWTSGGAEQYF

V gene: TRBV7-9
CDR3 protein: CASSPSGTYYEQYF

V gene: TRBV25-1
CDR3 protein: CASNTGGLYEQYF

V gene: TRBV19
CDR3 protein: CASSMPPGAGEPYEQYF

V gene: TRBV7-2
CDR3 protein: CASIGQENTGELFF

V gene: TRBV5-1
CDR3 protein: CASSLNWGEQFF

V gene: TRBV12-5
CDR3 protein: CASGSSGDNEQFF

V gene: TRBV2
CDR3 protein: CASSDLDNYGYTF

V gene: TRBV10-3
CDR3 protein: CAIRGQGYSSSYEQYF

V gene: TRBV5-1
CDR3 protein: CASSDGLAGNEQFF

V gene: TRBV2
CDR3 protein: CASGALQVNQPQHF

V gene: TRBV15
CDR3 protein: CATGAGTVNTEAFF

V gene: TRBV4-1
CDR3 protein: CASRKGGEVDYGYTF

V gene: TRBV7-2
CDR3 protein: CASSLAALAGPYGGYGYTF

V gene: TRBV2
CDR3 protein: CASSPGQDDGYTF

V gene: TRBV11-2
CDR3 protein: CASSWLNTGELFF

V gene: TRBV9
CDR3 protein: CASSPPGGDSTGELFF